The entry that follows covers one T cell receptor beta chain sequence. The data belong to a study of identical twins. Template switching added a universal primer site; cDNA carried unique molecular identifiers. Each CDR3 protein gets one entry after TCRdb re-called the 5' RACE reads with MiXCR. The data contain 1.5 million to 2 million distinct CDR3 sequences, roughly a third of them seen just once; the ten biggest clones take up 0.25% to 0.3%. Germline V gene lookup returns CDR1 DFQATT and CDR2 SNEGSKA (reference sequence). The CDR3 extends over 15 amino acids. V lost 4 bases, J lost 4 bases, and 20 bases lay in between.

The clonotype comes from a newborn girl in good health. Sequencing was carried out using cord blood. The chain couples TRBV20-1 to TRBJ2-7, with D possibly TRBD1 on 5 matching bases. CDR3 protein: CSAKYDTTTGYEQYF. DNA of the CDR3: TGCAGTGCTAAGTATGACACCACCACAGGATACGAGCAGTACTTC.